This T cell receptor beta chain is from a study of patients and donors after allogeneic stem cell transplantation (dated by TCRdb to 2020 to 2021). Libraries came from RT-PCR. Sequencing relied on a NextSeq 550. TCRdb reprocessing: public reads trimmed at Q25 with fastp, clones called with MiXCR, in-frame beta chains kept. Each entry is one CDR3 protein sequence, shown with its most common DNA and genes. Counted in this sample were 800,000 to 1,000,000 distinct CDR3 sequences; more than 15% of them appeared once. The top ten hold 5.5% to 6.5% of the sample. The germline V gene gives CDR1 as MNHNS and CDR2 as SASEGT. The CDR3 spans 14 residues, from the cysteine through the phenylalanine. Just the 42-base CDR3 DNA is kept, in frame starting at base 1. Relative to germline, V is 6 bases shorter and J is 5 bases shorter, with 16 bases between their ends. Turning to this clonotype: The specificity of this receptor is unknown. The sample holds no much larger clone one base away, and base qualities are not on file.

The TCR sequence derives from a human donor who was either an allogeneic HSCT recipient or a stem cell or donor lymphocyte infusion donor (not recorded which). It is not recorded whose cells these are; they may come from a transplant donor. Sequencing was performed on blood, either unsorted or a sorted T cell fraction (not recorded which). Here the chain combines TRBV6-1 and TRBJ2-5, with the D call tentatively TRBD1 or TRBD2, each fitting 5 bases. The nucleotide sequence reads TGTGCCAGCAGCCGGGGCCCCACGGGGGAGACCCAGTACTTC. It encodes CASSRGPTGETQYF.